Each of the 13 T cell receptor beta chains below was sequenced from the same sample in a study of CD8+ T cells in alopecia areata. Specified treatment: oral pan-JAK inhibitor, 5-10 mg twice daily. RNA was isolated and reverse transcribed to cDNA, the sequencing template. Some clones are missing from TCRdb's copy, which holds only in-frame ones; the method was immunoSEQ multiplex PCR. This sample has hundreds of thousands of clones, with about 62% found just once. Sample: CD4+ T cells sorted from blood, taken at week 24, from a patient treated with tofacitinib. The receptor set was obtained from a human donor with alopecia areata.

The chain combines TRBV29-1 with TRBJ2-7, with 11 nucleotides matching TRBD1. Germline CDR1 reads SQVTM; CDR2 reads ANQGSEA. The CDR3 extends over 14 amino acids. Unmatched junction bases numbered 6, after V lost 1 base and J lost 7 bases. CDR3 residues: CSVEVGQGAGEQYF. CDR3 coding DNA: TGCAGCGTTGAAGTCGGACAGGGGGCGGGGGAGCAGTACTTC.

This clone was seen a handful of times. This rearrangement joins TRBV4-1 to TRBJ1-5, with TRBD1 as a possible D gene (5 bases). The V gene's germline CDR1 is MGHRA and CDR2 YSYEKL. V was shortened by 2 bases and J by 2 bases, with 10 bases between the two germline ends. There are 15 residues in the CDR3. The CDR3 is CASSQQGGRNQPQHF. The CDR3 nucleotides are TGCGCCAGCAGCCAACAGGGAGGTCGCAATCAGCCCCAGCATTTT.

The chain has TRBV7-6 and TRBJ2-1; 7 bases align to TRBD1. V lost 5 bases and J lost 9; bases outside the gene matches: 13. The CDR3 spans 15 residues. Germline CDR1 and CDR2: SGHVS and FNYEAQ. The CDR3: CASSPTGTADSEQFF. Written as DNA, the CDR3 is TGTGCCAGCAGCCCAACCGGGACAGCGGATAGTGAGCAGTTCTTC.

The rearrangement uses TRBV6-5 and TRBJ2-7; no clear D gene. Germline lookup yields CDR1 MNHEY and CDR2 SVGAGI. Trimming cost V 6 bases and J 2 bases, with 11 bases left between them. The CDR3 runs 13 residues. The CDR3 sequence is CASRSQIPYEQYF. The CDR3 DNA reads TGTGCCAGCAGGAGTCAGATCCCCTACGAGCAGTACTTC.

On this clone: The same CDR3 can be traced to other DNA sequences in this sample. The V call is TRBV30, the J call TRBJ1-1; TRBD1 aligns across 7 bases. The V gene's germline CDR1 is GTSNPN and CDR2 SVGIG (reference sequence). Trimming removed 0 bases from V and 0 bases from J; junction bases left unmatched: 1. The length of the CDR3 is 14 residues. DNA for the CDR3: TGTGCCTGGAGTGTAGGGGGCCTGAACACTGAAGCTTTCTTT. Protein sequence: CAWSVGGLNTEAFF.

CDR3 sequence reads: CASSKRQGNTGELFF. DNA of the CDR3: TGTGCCAGCAGCAAACGACAGGGGAACACCGGGGAGCTGTTTTTT. This sequence joins TRBV4-2 and TRBJ2-2; 7 nucleotides agree with TRBD1. There are 15 residues in the CDR3. With 5 bases clipped from V and 1 base from J, the junction kept 4 bases outside the gene matches. Germline V gives CDR1 LGHNA, CDR2 YNFKEQ.

The CDR3 bases are TGTGCCAGCAGTCCTACCCGGTATGAGCAGTTCTTC. As protein: CASSPTRYEQFF. This sequence joins TRBV6-5 and TRBJ2-1; D not certain. Germline loops: CDR1 MNHEY, CDR2 SVGAGI. Between the trimmed V and J ends, which lost 5 bases and 8 bases, there was a span of 10 bases. CDR3 length: 12 amino acids.

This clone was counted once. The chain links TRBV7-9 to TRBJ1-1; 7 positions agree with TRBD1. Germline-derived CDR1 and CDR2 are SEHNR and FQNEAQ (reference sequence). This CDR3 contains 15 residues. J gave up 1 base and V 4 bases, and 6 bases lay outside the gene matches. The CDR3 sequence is CASSSSTGRNTEAFF. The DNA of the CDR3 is TGTGCCAGCAGCTCCTCGACAGGGAGGAACACTGAAGCTTTCTTT.

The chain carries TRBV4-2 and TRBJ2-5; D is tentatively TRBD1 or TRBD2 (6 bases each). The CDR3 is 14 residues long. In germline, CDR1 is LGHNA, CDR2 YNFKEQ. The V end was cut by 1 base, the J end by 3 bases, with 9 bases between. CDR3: CASSQGGAEETQYF. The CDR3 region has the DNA TGTGCCAGCAGCCAAGGGGGGGCCGAAGAGACCCAGTACTTC.

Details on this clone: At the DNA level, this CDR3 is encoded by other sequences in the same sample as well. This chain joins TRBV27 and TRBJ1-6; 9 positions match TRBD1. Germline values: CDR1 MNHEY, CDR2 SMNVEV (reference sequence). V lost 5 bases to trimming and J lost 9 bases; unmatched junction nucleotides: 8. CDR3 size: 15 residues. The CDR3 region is CASSPLDRGSSPLHF. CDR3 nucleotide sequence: TGTGCCAGCAGTCCCTTGGACAGGGGCAGTTCACCCCTCCACTTT.

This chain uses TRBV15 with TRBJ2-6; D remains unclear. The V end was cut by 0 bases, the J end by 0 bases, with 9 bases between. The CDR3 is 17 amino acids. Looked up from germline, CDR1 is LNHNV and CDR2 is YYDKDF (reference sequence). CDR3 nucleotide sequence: TGTGCCACCAGCAGAGATCCGACACCCTCTGGGGCCAACGTCCTGACTTTC. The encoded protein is CATSRDPTPSGANVLTF. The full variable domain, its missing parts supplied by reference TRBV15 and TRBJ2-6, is DAMVIQNPRYQVTQFGKPVTLSCSQTLNHNVMYWYQQKSSQAPKLLFHYYDKDFNNEADTPDNFQSRRPNTSFCFLDIRSPGLGDTAMYLCATSRDPTPSGANVLTFGAGSRLTVL.

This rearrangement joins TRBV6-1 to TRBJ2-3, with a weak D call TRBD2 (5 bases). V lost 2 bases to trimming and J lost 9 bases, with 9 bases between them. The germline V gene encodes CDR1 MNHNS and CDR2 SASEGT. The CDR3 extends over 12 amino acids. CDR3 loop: CASSESGRTQYF. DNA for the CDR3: TGTGCCAGCAGTGAATCGGGGAGAACGCAGTATTTT.

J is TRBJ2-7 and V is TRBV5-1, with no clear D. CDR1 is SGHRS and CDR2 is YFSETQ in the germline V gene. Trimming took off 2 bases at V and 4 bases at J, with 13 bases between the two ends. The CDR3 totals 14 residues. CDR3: CASSLRASFYEQYF. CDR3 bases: TGCGCCAGCAGCTTACGAGCGTCCTTTTACGAGCAGTACTTC. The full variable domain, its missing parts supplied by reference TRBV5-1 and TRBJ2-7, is KAGVTQTPRYLIKTRGQQVTLSCSPISGHRSVSWYQQTPGQGLQFLFEYFSETQRNKGNFPGRFSGRQFSNSRSEMNVSTLELGDSALYLCASSLRASFYEQYFGPGTRLTVT.